The 13 T cell receptor beta chains reported below all come from one sample, sequenced in a study of blood T cells in healthy people across ages. With a J-beta primer mix and a sample-barcoded 5' primer, a second PCR ran roughly 7 to 11 cycles. Via MiXCR, TCRdb re-called the 5' RACE reads, giving one row per CDR3 protein. The sample comprises hundreds of thousands of distinct CDR3 sequences, around 50% of which are singletons, and 15% to 20% rests with the top ten. What was sequenced was blood. These receptors all stem from an elderly man in good health.

The V call is TRBV4-1, the J call TRBJ1-1; D is unclear. From germline, CDR1 is MGHRA and CDR2 YSYEKL. This CDR3 spans 14 amino acids. The V gene lost 5 bases and the J gene lost 0 bases, with 10 bases spanning the gap. CDR3 nucleotides: TGCGCCAGCAGCAGGGATGACCTGAACACTGAAGCTTTCTTT. This codes for CASSRDDLNTEAFF.

This clonotype has a handful of counts. The chain is built from TRBV4-2 and TRBJ1-6, with D possibly matching TRBD1 (5 bases). This CDR3 comprises 15 residues. Deletions cut 1 base from V and 8 bases from J, with 12 bases between. Germline CDR1 reads LGHNA; CDR2 reads YNFKEQ. This CDR3 is CASSQGGSTDSPLHF. CDR3 sequence (DNA): TGTGCCAGCAGCCAAGGGGGGAGCACGGATTCACCCCTCCACTTT.

Turning to this clonotype: The missing conserved phenylalanine or tryptophan at the end of this CDR3 makes a read error likely. The chain recombines TRBV2 with TRBJ2-2; 7 nucleotides align to TRBD2. The CDR3 spans 14 residues. Germline values: CDR1 SNHLY, CDR2 FYNNEI. Trimming removed 4 bases from V and 6 bases from J; junction bases left unmatched: 5. The CDR3 here is CASSVREPAGELFL. CDR3 bases: TGTGCCAGCAGTGTGCGGGAGCCAGCCGGGGAGCTGTTTTTG.

This clonotype came up many times. The genes are TRBV20-1 and TRBJ2-7; TRBD1 might be the D (5 bases). The V end lost 1 base, the J end lost 1 base, and 5 bases lay between the germline ends. This CDR3 has 12 amino acids. Germline CDR1 DFQATT, CDR2 SNEGSKA (reference sequence). The CDR3 region has the DNA TGCAGTGCTAGAGGACAGTCCTACGAGCAGTACTTC. Its protein is CSARGQSYEQYF.

There are many counts of this clonotype. The rearrangement links TRBV5-1 to TRBJ2-3; D possibly corresponds to TRBD2 (5 bases). The germline V gene has CDR1 SGHRS and CDR2 YFSETQ. V lost 4 bases to trimming and J lost 2 bases, with 14 bases between them. The CDR3 extends over 15 amino acids. CDR3 bases: TGCGCCAGCAGCCCCGAGGAGCGGCCCACAGATACGCAGTATTTT. Protein product: CASSPEERPTDTQYF.

V is TRBV5-1 and J is TRBJ2-7; the match to TRBD2 covers 8 bases. Germline loops: CDR1 SGHRS, CDR2 YFSETQ. The J segment lost 0 bases and the V segment lost 4 bases, leaving 3 bases of the junction unmatched. CDR3 length: 14 residues. The CDR3 nucleotides read TGCGCCAGCAGCATGACTAGCGCCTCCTACGAGCAGTACTTC. This gives the protein CASSMTSASYEQYF.

The chain links TRBV12-3 or TRBV12-4 to TRBJ1-2, with a weak D call TRBD1 (6 bases). V was trimmed by 6 bases and J by 8 bases, leaving 19 bases between them. This CDR3 region has 14 residues. Here the CDR3 DNA reads TGTGCCAGCAGGGGGTCCGGGGGGCTTTACGGCTACACCTTC. It specifies CASRGSGGLYGYTF.

This clonotype was detected a few times. This sequence joins TRBV12-5 and TRBJ2-3; 8 nucleotides line up with TRBD2. After removal of 7 bases from V and 2 bases from J, the junction contained 8 bases not matched to a gene. This CDR3 spans 15 amino acids. The germline V gene has CDR1 LGHNT and CDR2 FRNRAP. DNA for the CDR3: TGTGCTAGTGCCGGCACTAGCGGCACCACAGATACGCAGTATTTT. It specifies CASAGTSGTTDTQYF.

The V gene is TRBV2, the J gene TRBJ1-6; 7 positions agree with TRBD1. The CDR3 totals 13 residues. The V gene's germline CDR1 is SNHLY and CDR2 FYNNEI. The V segment lost 9 bases and the J segment 10 bases; nucleotides outside the gene matches: 9. Written as DNA, the CDR3 is TGTGCCAGTACAGGGGAGGTTGGATCACCCCTCCACTTT. This sequence encodes CASTGEVGSPLHF.

The chain joins TRBV29-1 to TRBJ2-7; possible D gene TRBD1, 6 bases. Germline V lookup: CDR1 SQVTM, CDR2 ANQGSEA. This CDR3 spans 15 amino acids. Trimming took off 6 bases at V and 0 bases at J, with 18 bases between the two ends. This CDR3 is CSVMTGQYSSYEQYF. DNA of the CDR3: TGCAGCGTGATGACGGGACAATATAGCTCCTACGAGCAGTACTTC.

This clonotype was found a few times. The chain carries TRBV2 and TRBJ2-4; TRBD2 matches 7 bases. The J call may not be correct, given that the DNA end is closer to TRBJ2-7. Germline V gene data show CDR1 as SNHLY and CDR2 as FYNNEI. The CDR3 covers 13 residues. The CDR3 sequence is CASSGTRTYEQYF. CDR3 nucleotides: TGTGCCAGCAGTGGGACTAGGACCTACGAGCAGTACTTC.

This clonotype came up many times. The CDR3 here is CASSQGGLGYGYTF. In nucleotides, the CDR3 is TGTGCCAGCAGCCAAGGGGGCCTGGGATATGGCTACACCTTC. This sequence joins TRBV9 and TRBJ1-2, with TRBD1 matching over 7 bases. Germline lookup yields CDR1 SGDLS and CDR2 YYNGEE. V gave up 4 bases and J gave up 5 bases; unmatched junction bases: 8. The CDR3 runs 14 residues.

This clonotype is a singleton in its sample. This chain uses TRBV2 with TRBJ2-4, with 7 bases fitting TRBD1. The J call may not be correct, given that the DNA end is closer to TRBJ2-7. This CDR3 contains 13 residues. Germline V gives CDR1 SNHLY, CDR2 FYNNEI. For the CDR3, the DNA is TGTGCCAGCAGTGGACAGGGCCTCTACGAGCAGTACTTC. This translates into CASSGQGLYEQYF.